This passage covers 25 T cell receptor beta chains from one sample sequenced in a study of blood T cell repertoires in COVID-19. Clones were sequenced by immunoSEQ multiplex PCR, and TCRdb holds only the in-frame ones, with some missing. The sample holds 200,000 to 250,000 clones, around 90% seen once. The sample comprised peripheral blood. These receptors originate from a man in his sixties with COVID-19, enrolled during active disease.

The V gene is TRBV30, the J gene TRBJ2-2; possible D gene TRBD2, 6 bases. V was pared by 3 bases and J by 13 bases, with 18 bases between. CDR3 length equals 13 residues. Germline CDR1 GTSNPN, CDR2 SVGIG (reference sequence). CDR3 in DNA: TGTGCCTGGAGGGCGGACTATTACGGGCCGCTGTTTTTT. Encoded protein: CAWRADYYGPLFF.

This rearrangement joins TRBV6-5 to TRBJ1-1; TRBD1 might be the D (6 bases). Germline V gene lookup returns CDR1 MNHEY and CDR2 SVGAGI. The CDR3 extends over 15 amino acids. V was cut by 6 bases and J by 6 bases, with 20 bases left in between. This CDR3 reads CASSGPTGILAEAFF. CDR3 sequence (DNA): TGTGCCAGCAGCGGTCCCACAGGGATTCTGGCTGAAGCTTTCTTT.

V is TRBV10-3 and J is TRBJ1-2; 7 nucleotides align to TRBD1. This CDR3 contains 14 residues. Germline V gene lookup returns CDR1 ENHRY and CDR2 SYGVKD. V shed 6 bases and J 7 bases; nucleotides not matched to a gene: 11. The CDR3 sequence: CAIRDRVGQFGYTF. As DNA, the CDR3 is TGTGCCATCAGAGACAGGGTAGGGCAATTTGGCTACACCTTC.

The J gene is TRBJ1-1, the V gene TRBV7-9, with 12 bases identical to TRBD1. This CDR3 spans 15 amino acids. V trimming: 4 bases; J trimming: 2 bases; junction bases outside the gene matches: 2. Looked up from germline, CDR1 is SEHNR and CDR2 is FQNEAQ (reference sequence). The chain's CDR3 is CASSWGTGGNTEAFF. DNA for the CDR3: TGTGCCAGCAGCTGGGGGACAGGGGGCAACACTGAAGCTTTCTTT.

This sequence joins TRBV4-1 and TRBJ2-1, with 9 bases fitting TRBD1. V was clipped by 8 bases and J by 4 bases; unmatched bases: 9. The CDR3 totals 15 residues. Germline CDR1 MGHRA, CDR2 YSYEKL. CDR3 nucleotides: TGCGCCAGCTCGAGGGGGACAGGGAATTACAATGAGCAGTTCTTC. Amino acids: CASSRGTGNYNEQFF.

The chain uses TRBV11-2 and TRBJ2-3; the D gene is possibly TRBD2 (5 bases). The CDR3 covers 12 residues. The germline gives CDR1 SGHAT, CDR2 FQNNGV. The V gene lost 5 bases and the J gene lost 6 bases, with 9 bases spanning the gap. The CDR3 sequence: CASSISGDTQYF. The CDR3 nucleotides are TGTGCCAGCAGCATCTCGGGGGATACGCAGTATTTT.

The chain carries TRBV2 and TRBJ1-5; TRBD1 might be the D (5 bases). Trimming cost V 2 bases and J 6 bases, with 11 bases left between them. CDR1 SNHLY and CDR2 FYNNEI come from the germline V gene. The CDR3 consists of 14 residues. The CDR3 DNA is TGTGCCAGCAGTGAAAGGCGGGGGATTCAGCCCCAGCATTTT. Its translation: CASSERRGIQPQHF.

The V gene is TRBV3-1 (or the pseudogene TRBV3-2), the J gene TRBJ1-1, with no clear D. Between the trimmed V and J ends, which lost 4 bases and 11 bases, there was a span of 17 bases. CDR1 LGHDT and CDR2 YNNKEL come from the germline V gene (reference sequence). The CDR3 is made up of 13 amino acids. The CDR3 here is CASSPDSASGAFF. CDR3 nucleotide sequence: TGTGCCAGCAGCCCTGACTCGGCGAGTGGGGCTTTCTTT.

The V call is TRBV20-1, the J call TRBJ1-6; 7 bases are shared with TRBD1. The trim removed 3 bases at V and 7 bases at J, leaving 3 bases unmatched. Looked up from germline, CDR1 is DFQATT and CDR2 is SNEGSKA (reference sequence). This CDR3 spans 13 amino acids. The CDR3 reads CSASEQGNSPLHF. The CDR3 coding sequence is TGCAGTGCTAGTGAACAGGGGAATTCACCCCTCCACTTT.

The rearrangement uses TRBV5-1 and TRBJ2-1, with D possibly TRBD2 on 5 matching bases. The germline gives CDR1 SGHRS, CDR2 YFSETQ. The CDR3 consists of 16 residues. Trimming shortened V by 4 bases and J by 5 bases, and 19 bases separated the two germline ends. The CDR3 region is CASSRGLGRSDNEQFF. The CDR3 nucleotides are TGCGCCAGCAGCCGAGGACTCGGCCGTTCTGACAATGAGCAGTTCTTC.

As to this clone: The sample has other DNA sequences that encode this CDR3 too. This chain's CDR3 is CASSLDRAHSNQPQHF. CDR3 bases: TGTGCCAGCAGCCTCGACAGGGCTCATAGCAATCAGCCCCAGCATTTT. This chain connects TRBV7-9 to TRBJ1-5; the match to TRBD1 covers 7 bases. Germline loops: CDR1 SEHNR, CDR2 FQNEAQ (reference sequence). Trimming cost V 5 bases and J 0 bases; bases outside gene matches: 7. This CDR3 comprises 16 residues.

The CDR3: CATLTAGSYEQYF. The DNA for the CDR3 is TGTGCCACCTTGACAGCCGGATCCTACGAGCAGTACTTC. The chain recombines TRBV30 with TRBJ2-7; possible D gene TRBD1, 5 bases. CDR1 is GTSNPN and CDR2 is SVGIG in the germline V gene (reference sequence). This CDR3 has 13 amino acids. V was shortened by 8 bases and J by 1 base, with 15 bases between the two germline ends.

V gene TRBV27 combines with J gene TRBJ2-3; 9 nucleotides match TRBD2. The germline CDR1 and CDR2 sequences are MNHEY and SMNVEV (reference sequence). The V and J ends lost 2 bases and 2 bases, in that order; junction bases with no gene match: 8. The CDR3 spans 17 residues. In nucleotides, the CDR3 is TGTGCCAGCAGTTTAGATTACGGGACTAGCCTCACAGATACGCAGTATTTT. This encodes CASSLDYGTSLTDTQYF.

The chain is built from TRBV27 and TRBJ2-3; D may be TRBD2 (6 bases). In germline, CDR1 is MNHEY, CDR2 SMNVEV (reference sequence). This CDR3 has 14 residues. The germline V and J ends were trimmed by 2 bases and 4 bases, with 10 bases remaining between them. The CDR3: CASSLGRGSDTQYF. The CDR3 DNA reads TGTGCCAGCAGTTTAGGTCGGGGGTCAGATACGCAGTATTTT.

Points on this clone: Other DNA sequences in the sample encode the same CDR3. The genes are TRBV6-5 and TRBJ1-1; 9 bases fit TRBD1. Germline V lookup: CDR1 MNHEY, CDR2 SVGAGI. The trim removed 0 bases at V and 1 base at J, leaving 0 bases unmatched. The CDR3 is 15 amino acids. CDR3 region: CASSYSGQGNTEAFF. CDR3 sequence (DNA): TGTGCCAGCAGTTACTCGGGACAGGGGAACACTGAAGCTTTCTTT.

The chain joins TRBV27 to TRBJ1-5; TRBD1 might be the D (6 bases). The germline CDR1 and CDR2 sequences are MNHEY and SMNVEV (reference sequence). CDR3 length: 17 residues. V shed 5 bases and J shed 0 bases, with 17 bases lying between them. The CDR3 DNA is TGTGCCAGCAGTAAGGGACACGCCTTTAATAGCAATCAGCCCCAGCATTTT. It translates to CASSKGHAFNSNQPQHF.

V gene TRBV5-1 combines with J gene TRBJ2-1, with 7 positions matching TRBD2. This CDR3 has 12 residues. Germline V gene lookup returns CDR1 SGHRS and CDR2 YFSETQ. Losses at the gene ends were 3 bases for V and 9 bases for J; bases not matched to a gene: 3. The CDR3: CASSSTSAEQFF. In DNA form, the CDR3 reads TGCGCCAGCAGCTCCACTAGCGCTGAGCAGTTCTTC.

This clone was seen only once. The chain is built from TRBV7-2 and TRBJ2-7; 10 nucleotides agree with TRBD2. CDR3 length equals 17 residues. The V gene end was trimmed by 4 bases and the J gene end by 6 bases; junction bases not matched to a gene: 15. From germline, CDR1 is SGHTA and CDR2 FQGNSA. The CDR3 protein is CASSYQAEREGRGEQYF. The CDR3 DNA follows: TGTGCCAGCAGCTACCAAGCGGAGCGGGAGGGGAGGGGCGAGCAGTACTTC.

The sample holds one count of this clone. This rearrangement joins TRBV19 to TRBJ2-1, with 10 bases identical to TRBD2. Germline CDR1 reads LNHDA; CDR2 reads SQIVND (reference sequence). V dropped 5 bases and J dropped 0; count of bases not matched to a gene: 1. This CDR3 spans 15 amino acids. The CDR3 DNA reads as TGTGCCAGTAGTCCTAGCGGGGGCTCCTACAATGAGCAGTTCTTC. This codes for CASSPSGGSYNEQFF.

Here the CDR3 reads CASSLKQGIAYEQYF. Written as DNA, the CDR3 is TGTGCCAGCTCATTAAAGCAGGGAATCGCCTACGAGCAGTACTTC. J is TRBJ2-7 and V is TRBV18; D is possibly TRBD1 (5 bases). Trimming removed 5 bases from V and 2 bases from J, with 16 bases in between. CDR1 is KGHSH and CDR2 is LQKENI in the germline V gene. There are 15 residues in the CDR3.

The V call is TRBV6-2 or TRBV6-3, the J call TRBJ2-3; 9 positions agree with TRBD1. From germline, CDR1 is MNHEY and CDR2 SVGEGT. CDR3 size: 19 residues. V gave up 2 bases and J gave up 1 base; unmatched junction bases: 13. The CDR3 bases are TGTGCCAGCAGTTACCTACCACGCACAGGGGGCAGGGGCACAGATACGCAGTATTTT. Translation gives CASSYLPRTGGRGTDTQYF.

V gene TRBV11-1 combines with J gene TRBJ2-1; D remains ambiguous. The CDR3 has 13 residues. V dropped 1 base and J dropped 5 bases, with 6 bases sitting between them. Germline lookup yields CDR1 SGHAT and CDR2 FQDESV (reference sequence). The CDR3 region has the DNA TGTGCCAGCAGCTTAGGACACAACAATGAGCAGTTCTTC. Translating it yields CASSLGHNNEQFF.

This rearrangement joins TRBV5-4 to TRBJ1-2; perhaps TRBD1 as D (6 bases). Between the trimmed V and J ends, which lost 4 bases and 4 bases, there was a span of 8 bases. This CDR3 comprises 12 residues. Looked up from germline, CDR1 is SGHNT and CDR2 is YYREEE (reference sequence). In DNA, the CDR3 is TGTGCCAGCAGCCTGGACAGCTATGGCTACACCTTC. Its translation: CASSLDSYGYTF. Full variable domain (outside the CDR3, taken from reference TRBV5-4 and TRBJ1-2): ETGVTQSPTHLIKTRGQQVTLRCSSQSGHNTVSWYQQALGQGPQFIFQYYREEENGRGNFPPRFSGLQFPNYSSELNVNALELDDSALYLCASSLDSYGYTFGSGTRLTVV.

The rearrangement joins TRBV27 to TRBJ2-2; 13 bases are a match to TRBD2. J gave up 7 bases and V 5 bases, and 7 bases lay outside the gene matches. CDR3 length: 16 residues. Looked up from germline, CDR1 is MNHEY and CDR2 is SMNVEV (reference sequence). The CDR3, as DNA: TGTGCCAGCAGTCTGGGGACTAGCGGGACGGGCGGGGAGCTGTTTTTT. Its translation is CASSLGTSGTGGELFF.

The V and J genes are TRBV25-1 and TRBJ1-5; TRBD1 matches 9 bases. V was clipped by 6 bases and J by 4 bases; unmatched bases: 1. Looked up from germline, CDR1 is MGHDK and CDR2 is SYGVNS. The CDR3 is 13 amino acids. This CDR3 reads CASSGQGNQPQHF. CDR3 in DNA: TGTGCCAGCAGCGGACAGGGGAATCAGCCCCAGCATTTT.